The rows below give T cell receptor beta chains drawn from one sample of a study of T cell responses to AZD1222 COVID-19 vaccine. Only in-frame clones appear in the TCRdb table, and some are missing; sequencing was by immunoSEQ multiplex PCR. In the table there are more than 90,000 clones, about 86% of which are singletons. This specimen consisted of peripheral blood, obtained on day 0 of AZD1222 vaccination. These receptors originate from an adult in good health. Each CDR3 is given with its conserved first and last residue. Each record gives: CDR3 length, V gene, CDR3 protein.

15,TRBV7-2,CASSPVTGGKTEAFF
16,TRBV2,CASSEIPTGPGNTIYF
15,TRBV5-1,CASSLASGNTGELFF
12,TRBV28,CASSLWGSPDTF
14,TRBV6-5,CASMSPSRNTEAFF
15,TRBV7-9,CASSLEGGGRQPQHF
15,TRBV27,CASSRTAYSNQPQHF
13,TRBV5-1,CASSSTEHYGYTF
14,TRBV7-9,CASSLAREVNIQYF
15,TRBV9,CASSETGGMNAEAFF
15,TRBV2,CASSVDRASGNTIYF
13,TRBV10-3,CAISGQGENEQYF
13,TRBV7-3,CASSLSLDNEQFF
15,TRBV5-1,CASSSLPGVSETQYF
14,TRBV5-6,CASSSTRDQETQYF
14,TRBV5-1,CASRPLVTSNEQFF
13,TRBV24-1,CATSAPNTGELFF
16,TRBV4-1,CASSPGVGTSQETQYF
15,TRBV19,CASSNLPMGANVLTF
15,TRBV28,CASSRTSSRDNEQFF
15,TRBV29-1,CSVDSHLRRGETQYF
14,TRBV4-2,CASSQVLSGHEQYF
14,TRBV5-1,CASSPNLINNEQFF
12,TRBV5-1,CASSLTHNEQFF
15,TRBV5-1,CASSLALSGSETQYF
15,TRBV5-1,CASSLKGHKNEKLFF
12,TRBV5-5,CASSLPGYGYTF
13,TRBV24-1,CATSDPTGLKQYF
14,TRBV2,CASNRESTGNTIYF
14,TRBV2,CASSSGTGGEKLFF
12,TRBV12-3/TRBV12-4,CASSTLGQPQHF
15,TRBV27,CASSLTPRGTDTQYF
13,TRBV29-1,CSVGGRFSYEQYF
15,TRBV28,CASPPPGQASYEQYF
14,TRBV5-1,CASSSQDSTGELFF
11,TRBV28,CASSQLQGYTF
14,TRBV28,CAVPNSGGSHEQYF